This T cell receptor beta chain was captured by sequencing in a study of OX40 agonist ivuxolimab in advanced cancers. About the study: Patients receiving dose escalation had hepatocellular carcinoma, melanoma, renal cell or head and neck cancer. General study results and limits: Expanded clones tended on average to be more numerous among CD8+ T cells than CD4+. Clonal expansion from baseline to week 6 occurred in both CD4+ and CD8+ T cells.

In regard to this clone: Its antigen is still unknown.

TCRdb keeps only in-frame clones here, not all; method: immunoSEQ multiplex PCR. The data hold about 58,000 clones, with roughly nine tenths observed a single time. V was trimmed by 1 base and J by 3 bases, leaving 12 bases between them. CDR3 length: 16 amino acids. Germline CDR1 and CDR2: LGHNA and YSLEER. The clonotype comes from an adult with an advanced solid tumor such as melanoma, head and neck, liver or kidney cancer. The gene calls are TRBV4-3 and TRBJ2-2; a weak D match, TRBD1 (6 bases). The starting material was CD4+ or CD8+ T cells sorted from blood, obtained in a trial of the OX40 agonist ivuxolimab. The CDR3 nucleotides read TGCGCCAGCAGCCAAGCCCGGACAGCTCACACCGGGGAGCTGTTTTTT. Its protein product is CASSQARTAHTGELFF.